Below, 26 T cell receptor beta chains from the same sample are listed, as sequenced in a study of blood T cells in healthy people across ages. Together with a sample-barcoded 5' primer, a J-beta primer mix was included in a second PCR lasting about 7 to 11 cycles. MiXCR, run by TCRdb on the 5' RACE reads, gives a single entry per CDR3 protein. The sample yields roughly 1,700,000 distinct CDR3 sequences, approximately 28% seen once. Sequences were obtained from blood. The source is a woman in her twenties or thirties in good health.

This clonotype was seen more than once but under ten times. The chain has TRBV25-1 and TRBJ2-3, with D uncertain. V lost 3 bases, J lost 0 bases, and 7 bases lay in between. Germline loops: CDR1 MGHDK, CDR2 SYGVNS. The CDR3 is 14 amino acids. CDR3 in DNA: TGTGCCAGCAGTGATGCCGACAGCACAGATACGCAGTATTTT. Protein product: CASSDADSTDTQYF.

This clonotype appeared a few times. The chain carries TRBV28 and TRBJ2-7, with 8 positions matching TRBD1. There are 16 residues in the CDR3. The V and J ends lost 6 bases and 5 bases, in that order; junction bases with no gene match: 15. The germline V gene has CDR1 MDHEN and CDR2 SYDVKM. CDR3 nucleotides: TGTGCCAGCAGGCCACCAAAAGGACAGGGTAGCGACGAGCAGTACTTC. Amino acid sequence: CASRPPKGQGSDEQYF.

The genes are TRBV12-3 or TRBV12-4 and TRBJ2-3; the D gene is possibly TRBD1 (7 bases). With 6 bases removed from V and 2 bases from J, the gap between germline ends came to 21 bases. The CDR3 runs 17 residues. The CDR3 is CASSPTRGGGDTDTQYF. The DNA of the CDR3 is TGTGCCAGCAGCCCAACGAGAGGGGGCGGGGACACAGATACGCAGTATTTT.

V is TRBV11-2 and J is TRBJ2-4; 7 bases agree with TRBD2. Gene TRBJ2-7 matches the end of the DNA better, so the J call may be wrong. This CDR3 comprises 13 residues. CDR1 is SGHAT and CDR2 is FQNNGV in the germline V gene. CDR3 loop: CASSGLSAYEQYF. The CDR3 nucleotides are TGTGCCAGCTCGGGACTATCCGCTTACGAGCAGTACTTC.

This clonotype was seen ten or more times. The chain recombines TRBV2 with TRBJ2-1; 12 bases are a match to TRBD2. The CDR3 covers 14 residues. CDR1 and CDR2 from the germline V gene are SNHLY and FYNNEI. Trimming removed 6 bases from V and 10 bases from J; junction bases left unmatched: 7. The CDR3 reads CASSGLAGYVEQFF. CDR3 nucleotide sequence: TGTGCCAGCAGCGGACTAGCGGGGTACGTGGAGCAGTTCTTC.

Regarding this clonotype: This could be a read error, since a much larger clone is one nucleotide away. This chain links TRBV20-1 with TRBJ2-3; 12 nucleotides align to TRBD2. CDR1 and CDR2 (germline): DFQATT, SNEGSKA (reference sequence). The V and J ends lost 2 bases and 5 bases, in that order; junction bases with no gene match: 2. This CDR3 has 14 residues. The CDR3 loop reads CSARLAGGGDTQYF. The CDR3 DNA reads as TGCAGTGCTAGACTAGCGGGAGGGGGAGATACGCAGTATTTT.

This clonotype was seen at least ten times. The J gene is TRBJ2-7, the V gene TRBV20-1; 9 bases are shared with TRBD1. Germline assignment: CDR1 DFQATT and CDR2 SNEGSKA (reference sequence). Trimming at V came to 5 bases and at J to 3 bases, leaving 8 bases not matched to a gene. The CDR3 extends over 14 amino acids. The CDR3 reads CSAPRTGALYEQYF. The CDR3 nucleotides are TGCAGTGCTCCGAGGACAGGGGCCCTCTACGAGCAGTACTTC.

The chain couples TRBV12-3 or TRBV12-4 to TRBJ1-5; 9 positions agree with TRBD1. This CDR3 contains 14 residues. V gave up 6 bases and J gave up 4 bases; unmatched junction bases: 4. The CDR3 nucleotides are TGTGCCAGCAGGCCCGGGACAGGGAATCAGCCCCAGCATTTT. This gives the protein CASRPGTGNQPQHF.

The chain combines TRBV6-6 with TRBJ2-7; TRBD2 might be the D (6 bases). Germline V gives CDR1 MNHNY, CDR2 SVGAGI (reference sequence). The CDR3 runs to 13 residues. V lost 8 bases, J lost 7 bases, and 18 bases lay in between. The CDR3 loop is CASGTSRLNEQYF. The CDR3 DNA sequence: TGTGCCAGCGGCACTAGCCGCCTTAATGAGCAGTACTTC.

For this clonotype: Possible read error: a much larger clone is one base away. The rearrangement uses TRBV7-9 and TRBJ1-6; D is undetermined. Germline V gene data show CDR1 as SEHNR and CDR2 as FQNEAQ (reference sequence). The CDR3 runs 13 residues. V lost 1 base to trimming and J lost 7 bases, with 5 bases between them. In DNA form, the CDR3 reads TGTGCCAGCAGCTTAGAGAAGAATTCACCCCTCCACTTT. It encodes CASSLEKNSPLHF.

The chain recombines TRBV7-9 with TRBJ2-7; a weak D match, TRBD1 (8 bases). Germline V gene sequence: CDR1 SEHNR, CDR2 FQNEAQ (reference sequence). Trimming cost V 4 bases and J 10 bases, with 23 bases left between them. CDR3 length: 15 residues. CDR3: CASSSTGTGGLDQYF. CDR3 nucleotide sequence: TGTGCCAGCAGCTCTACCGGGACAGGAGGACTAGATCAGTACTTC.

Only one count was recorded for this clonotype. This chain connects TRBV5-5 to TRBJ1-3, with D maybe TRBD1 (5 bases). The CDR3 contains 16 residues. Germline V gene data show CDR1 as SGHKS and CDR2 as YYEKEE (reference sequence). Between the trimmed V and J ends, which lost 4 bases and 2 bases, there was a span of 16 bases. CDR3 sequence: CASSQTGEWPGNTIYF. The CDR3 bases are TGTGCCAGCAGCCAGACGGGGGAATGGCCTGGAAACACCATATATTTT.

Concerning this clonotype: Since a much larger clone is just one base distant, this may be a read error. V and J are TRBV4-1 and TRBJ2-6; D may correspond to TRBD1 or TRBD2 (6 bases each). The germline V gene encodes CDR1 MGHRA and CDR2 YSYEKL. CDR3 length: 16 residues. CDR3 coding DNA: TGCGCCAGCAGCCAAAAAGGGGGGCCTGGGACCAACGTCCTGACTTTC. It yields the protein CASSQKGGPGTNVLTF.

The CDR3 sequence is CASSFDGRGETQYF. In nucleotides, the CDR3 is TGTGCCAGCAGTTTCGACGGGAGGGGAGAGACCCAGTACTTC. The chain couples TRBV12-3 or TRBV12-4 to TRBJ2-7, with 8 positions matching TRBD2. The J call may be in error: the DNA end matches TRBJ2-5 better. The CDR3 is 14 residues long.

The chain is built from TRBV7-3 and TRBJ2-1; 10 positions match TRBD1. CDR3 length: 16 amino acids. The trim removed 6 bases at V and 6 bases at J, leaving 11 bases unmatched. Germline V gene lookup returns CDR1 SGHTA and CDR2 FQGTGA. The CDR3 spells CASSFKDRGRSNEQFF. Written as DNA, the CDR3 is TGTGCCAGCAGTTTTAAAGACAGGGGGCGAAGCAATGAGCAGTTCTTC.

This clonotype was counted a few times. The chain links TRBV29-1 to TRBJ1-1; no firm D call. Trimming shortened V by 8 bases and J by 3 bases, and 10 bases separated the two germline ends. Germline CDR1 is SQVTM and CDR2 is ANQGSEA. The CDR3 has 11 amino acids. In DNA form, the CDR3 reads TGCAGCCCCGGCTATGACACTGAAGCTTTCTTT. It encodes CSPGYDTEAFF.

A few counts support this clonotype. This rearrangement joins TRBV30 to TRBJ2-1, with a weak D call TRBD2 (5 bases). CDR3 length: 15 amino acids. V was pared by 0 bases and J by 4 bases, with 13 bases between. Germline V gene sequence: CDR1 GTSNPN, CDR2 SVGIG (reference sequence). DNA of the CDR3: TGTGCCTGGAGTGTACAAGAGGGAGTGTACAATGAGCAGTTCTTC. Amino acid sequence: CAWSVQEGVYNEQFF.

This clonotype was counted a few times. The V and J genes are TRBV18 and TRBJ2-1, with D perhaps TRBD1 (6 bases). Germline CDR1 is KGHSH and CDR2 is LQKENI. The CDR3 is 15 amino acids. V was clipped by 2 bases and J by 3 bases, with 11 bases between them. The CDR3 nucleotides are TGTGCCAGCTCACCATTGACAGGCGACTACAATGAGCAGTTCTTC. Protein: CASSPLTGDYNEQFF.

V usage is TRBV3-1 and J usage is TRBJ1-5; D gene unclear. V lost 0 bases and J 2 bases, leaving 11 bases between the germline ends. CDR3 length: 16 residues. Germline V gene lookup returns CDR1 LGHDT and CDR2 YNNKEL (reference sequence). CDR3 sequence reads: CASSQDPSARNQPQHF. DNA of the CDR3: TGTGCCAGCAGCCAAGACCCTTCGGCCCGCAATCAGCCCCAGCATTTT. The full variable domain, completed using reference TRBV3-1 and TRBJ1-5, is DTAVSQTPKYLVTQMGNDKSIKCEQNLGHDTMYWYKQDSKKFLKIMFSYNNKELIINETVPNRFSPKSPDKAHLNLHINSLELGDSAVYFCASSQDPSARNQPQHFGDGTRLSIL.

This clonotype was observed many times. CDR3 DNA sequence: TGCAGTGCTAGAGGGGACGACAGGGATCTGTACATTCAGTACTTC. Amino acid sequence: CSARGDDRDLYIQYF. V usage is TRBV20-1 and J usage is TRBJ2-4, with 7 positions matching TRBD1. CDR3 length equals 15 residues. Per germline, CDR1 DFQATT and CDR2 SNEGSKA (reference sequence). V lost 1 base and J lost 8; bases outside the gene matches: 11.

The CDR3 is CAWIQDRQTQYF. CDR3 DNA sequence: TGTGCCTGGATTCAGGACAGACAGACCCAGTACTTC. The chain links TRBV30 to TRBJ2-5; possible D gene TRBD1, 6 bases. The V and J ends lost 4 bases and 6 bases respectively, with 12 bases between them. The germline CDR1 and CDR2 sequences are GTSNPN and SVGIG (reference sequence). This CDR3 spans 12 amino acids.

The chain combines TRBV29-1 with TRBJ2-3; tentatively, D is TRBD2 (6 bases). The germline gives CDR1 SQVTM, CDR2 ANQGSEA. Trimming removed 0 bases from V and 5 bases from J, with 12 bases in between. The CDR3 contains 14 residues. The CDR3 DNA reads TGCAGCGTTGAAGATTACGGGAGTGGAGATACGCAGTATTTT. Its translation: CSVEDYGSGDTQYF.

This clonotype was seen ten or more times. The CDR3 DNA reads TGTGCCAGCAGTTTTGTGGGACAGGGGAAAAACATTCAGTACTTC. The encoded protein is CASSFVGQGKNIQYF. The chain couples TRBV12-3 or TRBV12-4 to TRBJ2-4; 10 bases align to TRBD1. This CDR3 region has 15 residues. V shed 3 bases and J 4 bases; nucleotides not matched to a gene: 3.

This chain links TRBV7-9 with TRBJ2-3; D is ambiguous. The CDR3 totals 14 residues. Trimming shortened V by 0 bases and J by 2 bases, and 6 bases separated the two germline ends. Germline V gene data show CDR1 as SEHNR and CDR2 as FQNEAQ (reference sequence). CDR3: CASSLAKHTDTQYF. For the CDR3, the DNA is TGTGCCAGCAGCTTAGCTAAACACACAGATACGCAGTATTTT.

The chain couples TRBV12-3 or TRBV12-4 to TRBJ2-1; weak D call: TRBD2 (6 bases). V was pared by 6 bases and J by 9 bases, with 15 bases between. The CDR3 contains 13 residues. CDR3 region: CASSRLVIREQFF. The CDR3, as DNA: TGTGCCAGCAGCAGACTAGTTATCCGTGAGCAGTTCTTC.

The sample holds one count of this clonotype. The chain links TRBV2 to TRBJ1-2; D ambiguous. CDR3 length: 14 amino acids. Germline assignment: CDR1 SNHLY and CDR2 FYNNEI. Trimming removed 3 bases at V and 2 bases at J, with 10 bases between. This CDR3 is CASSEGWENYGYTF. The CDR3 coding sequence is TGTGCCAGCAGTGAGGGCTGGGAGAACTATGGCTACACCTTC.